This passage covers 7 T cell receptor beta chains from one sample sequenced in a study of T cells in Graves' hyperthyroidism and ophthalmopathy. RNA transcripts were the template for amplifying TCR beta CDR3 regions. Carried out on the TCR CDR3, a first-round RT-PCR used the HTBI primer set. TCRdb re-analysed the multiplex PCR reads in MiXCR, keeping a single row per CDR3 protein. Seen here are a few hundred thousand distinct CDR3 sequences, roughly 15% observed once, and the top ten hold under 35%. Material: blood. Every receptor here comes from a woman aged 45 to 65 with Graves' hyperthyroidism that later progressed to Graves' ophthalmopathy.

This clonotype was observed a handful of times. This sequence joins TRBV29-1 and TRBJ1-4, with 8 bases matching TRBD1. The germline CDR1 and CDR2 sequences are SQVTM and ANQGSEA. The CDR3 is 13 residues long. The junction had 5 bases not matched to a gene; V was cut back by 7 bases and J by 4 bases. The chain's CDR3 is CSARTGRNEKLFF. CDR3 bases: TGCAGCGCTCGGACAGGGCGTAATGAAAAACTGTTTTTT. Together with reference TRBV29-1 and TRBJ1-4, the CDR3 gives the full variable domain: SAVISQKPSRDICQRGTSLTIQCQVDSQVTMMFWYRQQPGQSLTLIATANQGSEATYESGFVIDKFPISRPNLTFSTLTVSNMSPEDSSIYLCSARTGRNEKLFFGSGTQLSVL.

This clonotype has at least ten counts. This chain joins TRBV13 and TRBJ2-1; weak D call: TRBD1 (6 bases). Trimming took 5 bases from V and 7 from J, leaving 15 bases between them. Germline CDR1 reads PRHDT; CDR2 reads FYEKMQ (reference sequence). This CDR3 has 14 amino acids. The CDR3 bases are TGTGCCAGCAGCCCACGGCCAGGGGTGAATGAGCAGTTCTTC. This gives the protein CASSPRPGVNEQFF.

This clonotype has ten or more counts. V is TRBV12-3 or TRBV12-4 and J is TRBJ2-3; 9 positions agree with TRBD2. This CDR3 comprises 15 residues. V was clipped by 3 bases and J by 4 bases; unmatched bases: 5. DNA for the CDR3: TGTGCCAGCAGTTTTTTGGGACTAGCCCCAGATACGCAGTATTTT. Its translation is CASSFLGLAPDTQYF.

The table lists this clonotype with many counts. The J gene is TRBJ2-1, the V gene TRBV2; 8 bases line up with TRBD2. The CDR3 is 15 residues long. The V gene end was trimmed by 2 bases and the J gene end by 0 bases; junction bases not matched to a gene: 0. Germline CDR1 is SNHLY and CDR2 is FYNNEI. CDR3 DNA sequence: TGTGCCAGCAGTGAAAGCGGGAGCTCCTACAATGAGCAGTTCTTC. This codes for CASSESGSSYNEQFF.

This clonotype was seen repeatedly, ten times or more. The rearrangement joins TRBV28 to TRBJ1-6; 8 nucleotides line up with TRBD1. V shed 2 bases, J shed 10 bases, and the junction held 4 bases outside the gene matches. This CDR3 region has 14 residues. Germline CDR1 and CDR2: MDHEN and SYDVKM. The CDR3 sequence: CASSLRQGNSPLHF. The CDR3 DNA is TGTGCCAGCAGTTTAAGACAGGGGAACTCACCCCTCCACTTT.

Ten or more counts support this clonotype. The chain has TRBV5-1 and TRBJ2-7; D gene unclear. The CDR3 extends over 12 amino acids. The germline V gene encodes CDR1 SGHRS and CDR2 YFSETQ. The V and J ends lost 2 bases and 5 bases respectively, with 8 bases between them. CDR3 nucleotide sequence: TGCGCCAGCAGCTTACCAGATGACGAGCAGTACTTC. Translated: CASSLPDDEQYF.

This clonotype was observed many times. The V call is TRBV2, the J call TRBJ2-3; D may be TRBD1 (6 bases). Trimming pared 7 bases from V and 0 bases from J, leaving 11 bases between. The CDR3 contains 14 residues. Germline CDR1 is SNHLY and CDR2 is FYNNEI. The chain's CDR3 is CASKTGPSTDTQYF. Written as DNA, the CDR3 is TGTGCCAGCAAAACAGGGCCCAGCACAGATACGCAGTATTTT.